Below, 8 T cell receptor beta chains from the same sample are listed, as sequenced in a study of blood T cell repertoires in COVID-19. The protocol was immunoSEQ multiplex PCR, while the TCRdb copy is restricted to in-frame clones and leaves out a portion. The sample carries a few hundred thousand clones, around nine tenths recorded once. Sequencing was done on a sample of PBMCs or T cells enriched from blood (not recorded which). Source of these receptors: a middle-aged woman who had recovered from COVID-19.

This clone was picked up a small number of times. CDR3 residues: CAIIPGGIQSSGNTIYF. The CDR3 DNA reads as TGTGCCATCATTCCAGGGGGGATCCAAAGCTCTGGAAACACCATATATTTT. The chain employs TRBV10-3 and TRBJ1-3, with TRBD1 matching over 7 bases. V lost 7 bases, J lost 0 bases, and 12 bases stayed unmatched. CDR3 size: 17 residues. Germline V lookup: CDR1 ENHRY, CDR2 SYGVKD.

The V and J genes are TRBV12-3 or TRBV12-4 and TRBJ2-1; TRBD1 aligns across 7 bases. The CDR3 covers 13 residues. The J segment lost 10 bases and the V segment lost 4 bases, leaving 7 bases of the junction unmatched. As DNA, the CDR3 is TGTGCCAGCAGTTCAACAGGGGCTAGGGAGCAGTTCTTC. Its protein is CASSSTGAREQFF.

CDR3 bases: TGCGCCAGCAGCCAAGATCGGGGGACAGGCACTAATGAAAAACTGTTTTTT. Its protein product is CASSQDRGTGTNEKLFF. The chain employs TRBV4-1 and TRBJ1-4, with 8 nucleotides matching TRBD1. The CDR3 sequence is 17 residues long. In germline, CDR1 is MGHRA, CDR2 YSYEKL. V lost 0 bases, J lost 2 bases, and 5 bases stayed unmatched.

CDR3 in amino acids: CASSQDRGTEAFF. For the CDR3, the DNA is TGTGCCAGCAGCCAAGACAGGGGGACTGAAGCTTTCTTT. The rearrangement joins TRBV14 to TRBJ1-1; 7 nucleotides align to TRBD1. J lost 5 bases, V lost 0 bases, and 0 bases had no gene match. The germline V gene encodes CDR1 SGHDN and CDR2 FVKESK. The CDR3 is 13 residues long.

V gene TRBV19 combines with J gene TRBJ2-1; 8 bases fit TRBD1. CDR3 length equals 15 residues. Germline-derived CDR1 and CDR2 are LNHDA and SQIVND (reference sequence). V trimming: 5 bases; J trimming: 6 bases; junction bases outside the gene matches: 9. The CDR3 DNA reads as TGTGCCAGTAGTCCGACAGGGGTCGTGGGCAATGAGCAGTTCTTC. Amino acids: CASSPTGVVGNEQFF.

With respect to this clone: The junction does not match germline at one end; this may be a read error. This chain connects TRBV5-4 to TRBJ1-2; tentatively, D is TRBD1 (6 bases). This CDR3 comprises 11 residues. Germline V gives CDR1 SGHNT, CDR2 YYREEE (reference sequence). CDR3 DNA: TGTGCCAGCAGTGACCAGGGGTATGAGTCCTTC. Encoded protein: CASSDQGYESF.

The count of this clone is one. The gene calls are TRBV3-1 (or the pseudogene TRBV3-2) and TRBJ2-4; 9 positions agree with TRBD1. CDR1 and CDR2 (germline): LGHDT, YNNKEL (reference sequence). This CDR3 spans 20 amino acids. Losses at the gene ends were 3 bases for V and 0 bases for J; bases not matched to a gene: 15. The DNA for the CDR3 is TGTGCCAGCAGCCAGAGGGGACCACAGGGGGCGGCCCTAGCCAAAAACATTCAGTACTTC. Translated: CASSQRGPQGAALAKNIQYF.

The chain joins TRBV28 to TRBJ2-7, with 7 bases lining up with TRBD1. J gave up 4 bases and V 3 bases, and 3 bases lay outside the gene matches. The CDR3 has 13 residues. The germline V gene has CDR1 MDHEN and CDR2 SYDVKM. The CDR3 sequence is CASSLGQSYEQYF. The CDR3 DNA is TGTGCCAGCAGTTTGGGACAGTCTTACGAGCAGTACTTC.